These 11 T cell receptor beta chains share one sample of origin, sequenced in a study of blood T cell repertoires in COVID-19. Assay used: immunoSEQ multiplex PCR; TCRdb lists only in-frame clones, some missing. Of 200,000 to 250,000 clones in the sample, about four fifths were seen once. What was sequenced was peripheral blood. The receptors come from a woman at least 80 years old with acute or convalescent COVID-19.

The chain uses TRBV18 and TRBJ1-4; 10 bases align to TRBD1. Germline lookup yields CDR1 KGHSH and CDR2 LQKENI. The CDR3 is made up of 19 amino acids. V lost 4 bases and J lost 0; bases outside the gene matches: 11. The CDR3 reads CASSLSGQGTGATNEKLFF. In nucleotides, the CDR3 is TGTGCCAGCTCACTTTCGGGACAGGGGACGGGAGCAACTAATGAAAAACTGTTTTTT.

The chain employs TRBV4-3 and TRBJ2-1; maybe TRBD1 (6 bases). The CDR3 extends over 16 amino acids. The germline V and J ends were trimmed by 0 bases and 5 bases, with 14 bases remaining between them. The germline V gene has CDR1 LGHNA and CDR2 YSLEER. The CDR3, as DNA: TGCGCCAGCAGCCAAGATTTCAGGGGCCGAAACAATGAGCAGTTCTTC. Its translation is CASSQDFRGRNNEQFF.

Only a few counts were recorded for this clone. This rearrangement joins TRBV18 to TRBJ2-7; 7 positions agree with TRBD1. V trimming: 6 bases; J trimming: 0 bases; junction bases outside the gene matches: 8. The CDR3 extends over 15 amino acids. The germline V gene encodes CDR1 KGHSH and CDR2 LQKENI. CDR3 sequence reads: CASSATGQSSYEQYF. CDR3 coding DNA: TGTGCCAGCTCGGCGACAGGGCAGAGCTCCTACGAGCAGTACTTC.

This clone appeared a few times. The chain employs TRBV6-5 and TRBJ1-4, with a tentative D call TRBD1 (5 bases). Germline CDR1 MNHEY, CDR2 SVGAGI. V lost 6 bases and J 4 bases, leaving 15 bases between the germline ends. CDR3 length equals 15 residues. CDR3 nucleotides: TGTGCCAGCAGCTACGACAGCTTATTTAATGAAAAACTGTTTTTT. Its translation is CASSYDSLFNEKLFF.

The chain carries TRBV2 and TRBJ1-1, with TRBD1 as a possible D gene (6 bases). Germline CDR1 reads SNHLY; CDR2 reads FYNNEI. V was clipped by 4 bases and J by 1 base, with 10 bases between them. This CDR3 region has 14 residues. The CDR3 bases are TGTGCCAGCAGTGCCACAGGGACGAACACTGAAGCTTTCTTT. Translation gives CASSATGTNTEAFF.

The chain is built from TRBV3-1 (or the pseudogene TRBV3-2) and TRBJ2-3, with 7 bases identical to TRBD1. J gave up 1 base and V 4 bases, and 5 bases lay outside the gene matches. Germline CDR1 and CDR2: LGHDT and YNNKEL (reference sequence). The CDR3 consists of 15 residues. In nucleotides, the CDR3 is TGTGCCAGCAGCCCCGTAGGACAGGGCACAGATACGCAGTATTTT. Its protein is CASSPVGQGTDTQYF.

The CDR3 loop is CASSYNGGSSTDTQYF. In DNA form, the CDR3 reads TGTGCCAGCAGTTATAACGGGGGGTCCAGCACAGATACGCAGTATTTT. This chain connects TRBV6-2 or TRBV6-3 to TRBJ2-3; 7 positions match TRBD2. The CDR3 runs to 16 residues. The junction had 6 bases not matched to a gene; V was cut back by 3 bases and J by 0 bases. Germline values: CDR1 MNHEY, CDR2 SVGEGT.

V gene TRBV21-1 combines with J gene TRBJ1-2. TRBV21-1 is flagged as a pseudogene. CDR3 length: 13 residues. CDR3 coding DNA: TGTGCCAGCAGCGAGGGCTTTTTGTATGGCTACACCTTC. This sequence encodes CASSEGFLYGYTF.

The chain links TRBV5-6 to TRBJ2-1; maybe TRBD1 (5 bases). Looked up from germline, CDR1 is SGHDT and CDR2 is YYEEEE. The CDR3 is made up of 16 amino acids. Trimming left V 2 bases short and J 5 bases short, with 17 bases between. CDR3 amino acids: CASSLPQQAPHNEQFF. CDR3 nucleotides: TGTGCCAGCAGCTTACCCCAACAGGCTCCACACAATGAGCAGTTCTTC.

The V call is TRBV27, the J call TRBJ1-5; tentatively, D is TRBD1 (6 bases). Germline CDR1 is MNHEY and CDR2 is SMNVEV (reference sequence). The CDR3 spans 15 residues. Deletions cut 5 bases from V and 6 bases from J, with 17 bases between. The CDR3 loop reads CASSLAAGDTQPQHF. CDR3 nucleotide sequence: TGTGCCAGCAGTCTGGCGGCAGGGGATACTCAGCCCCAGCATTTT.

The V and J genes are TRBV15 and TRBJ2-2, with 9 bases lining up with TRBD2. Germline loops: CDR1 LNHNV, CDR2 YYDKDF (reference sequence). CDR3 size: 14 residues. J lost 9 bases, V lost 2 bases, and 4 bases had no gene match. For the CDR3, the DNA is TGTGCCACCAGCAGATCCGGGACTAGCCGGGAGCTGTTTTTT. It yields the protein CATSRSGTSRELFF.